The rows below give T cell receptor beta chains drawn from one sample of a study of blood T cells in healthy people across ages. MiXCR, run by TCRdb on the 5' RACE reads, gives a single entry per CDR3 protein. The sample records about 500,000 distinct CDR3 sequences, approximately 25% being singletons. The same sample was also studied in work on T cells of mothers and their children.

Sequences were obtained from blood. These receptors originate from a boy younger than 18 in good health. CDR3s include the opening cysteine and the closing phenylalanine or tryptophan. The D gene is left open where the match is weak. A clone size is listed for some rows: how often the clone was seen (once, few, many), or a class if it is expanded.

cdr3_nt: TGTGCCAGCAGCTTAGATGGGCAGGGGGCGAGCAATGAGCAGTTCTTC; cdr3_aa: CASSLDGQGASNEQFF; clone_size: few; d_call: TRBD1; j_call: TRBJ2-1; v_call: TRBV7-9
cdr3_nt: TGTGCCAGCAGCCTTCGACAGGGGGTTGGTGAAAAACTGTTTTTT; cdr3_aa: CASSLRQGVGEKLFF; clone_size: few; d_call: TRBD1; j_call: TRBJ1-4; v_call: TRBV3-1
cdr3_nt: TGCAGTGCTAGAGGTCTGACCTCCGAGAGCTACACCTTC; cdr3_aa: CSARGLTSESYTF; clone_size: -; d_call: -; j_call: TRBJ1-2; v_call: TRBV20-1
cdr3_nt: TGCAGCGCTGAAAAAGGGGTGACAGATCGAGAGACCCAGTACTTC; cdr3_aa: CSAEKGVTDRETQYF; clone_size: few; d_call: -; j_call: TRBJ2-5; v_call: TRBV29-1
cdr3_nt: TGCAGCGTTGACGAGGTCGCGGGGGCCCAAGAGACCCAGTACTTC; cdr3_aa: CSVDEVAGAQETQYF; clone_size: -; d_call: -; j_call: TRBJ2-5; v_call: TRBV29-1
cdr3_nt: TGTGCCAGCAGCCAGGACAGGGGCCTTAATTCACCCCTCCACTTT; cdr3_aa: CASSQDRGLNSPLHF; clone_size: -; d_call: TRBD1; j_call: TRBJ1-6; v_call: TRBV28
cdr3_nt: TGTGCCAGCAGCTCGCTAGGGGCGGGAGGGGAGTTGGCGCAGTATTTT; cdr3_aa: CASSSLGAGGELAQYF; clone_size: few; d_call: TRBD2; j_call: TRBJ2-3; v_call: TRBV5-6
cdr3_nt: TGTGCCAGCAGCCGAGGGGGGCGATACGAGCAGTACTTC; cdr3_aa: CASSRGGRYEQYF; clone_size: -; d_call: -; j_call: TRBJ2-7; v_call: TRBV7-8
cdr3_nt: TGTGCCAGCTCACCTCAGGGGGCGTCCAAAAACATTCAGTACTTC; cdr3_aa: CASSPQGASKNIQYF; clone_size: few; d_call: TRBD1; j_call: TRBJ2-4; v_call: TRBV18
cdr3_nt: TGTGCCAGCAGCTTGTCTGGGGGGGGTAATTCACCCCTCCACTTT; cdr3_aa: CASSLSGGGNSPLHF; clone_size: few; d_call: -; j_call: TRBJ1-6; v_call: TRBV7-2
cdr3_nt: TGCAGTGCTACGACCCAAGAGACCCAGTACTTC; cdr3_aa: CSATTQETQYF; clone_size: few; d_call: -; j_call: TRBJ2-5; v_call: TRBV20-1
cdr3_nt: TGCAGTGCTAGAGCAGGGGGCGGTAAGGCCGGGGAGCTGTTTTTT; cdr3_aa: CSARAGGGKAGELFF; clone_size: -; d_call: TRBD1; j_call: TRBJ2-2; v_call: TRBV20-1
cdr3_nt: TGTGCCAGCAGCTCCCCGGGTAGCGGCCAAGAGACCCAGTACTTC; cdr3_aa: CASSSPGSGQETQYF; clone_size: few; d_call: -; j_call: TRBJ2-5; v_call: TRBV27